This entry lists 22 T cell receptor beta chains sequenced from one sample in a study of blood T cell repertoires in COVID-19 (dated by TCRdb to the early 2020s). Receptor libraries were prepared by the immunoSEQ multiplex PCR assay. Imported from immuneACCESS, the table was reduced by TCRdb to in-frame sequences with V and J called. These copies leave out some clones; in studies compared against another copy, an unresolved V gene accounts for under half, and the cause of the remainder is not known. The sample table contains 170,000 or so clones; only one count was recorded for around 73% of them. The ten largest clones represent 15% to 20% of the sample. The sequenced sample was PBMCs or T cells enriched from blood (not recorded which). All receptors come from a woman in her forties or fifties who had recovered from COVID-19.

The rearrangement links TRBV18 to TRBJ1-2, with 7 bases fitting TRBD1. The CDR3 is 16 amino acids. Trimming took 6 bases from V and 2 from J; bases not matched to a gene: 12. Germline V CDR1 and CDR2: KGHSH, LQKENI. CDR3 protein: CASSPGTEGSNYGYTF. CDR3 bases: TGTGCCAGCTCTCCCGGGACAGAGGGATCGAACTATGGCTACACCTTC.

V usage is TRBV5-1 and J usage is TRBJ2-7; a possible D gene is TRBD2 (5 bases). The CDR3 contains 15 residues. In germline, CDR1 is SGHRS, CDR2 YFSETQ. The V gene lost 0 bases and the J gene lost 0 bases, with 10 bases spanning the gap. For the CDR3, the DNA is TGCGCCAGCAGCTTGGGCCTGGGGAGCTCCTACGAGCAGTACTTC. Its translation: CASSLGLGSSYEQYF.

The CDR3 DNA sequence: TGTGCCAGCAGCCCACAGGGGGCCCAGCCCCAGCATTTT. This encodes CASSPQGAQPQHF. The chain recombines TRBV11-2 with TRBJ1-5; 9 bases line up with TRBD1. Germline CDR1 SGHAT, CDR2 FQNNGV. The CDR3 length is 13 residues. Trimming removed 5 bases from V and 7 bases from J; junction bases left unmatched: 3.

The V and J genes are TRBV25-1 and TRBJ2-2; 8 positions match TRBD1. This CDR3 region has 15 residues. The junction had 8 bases not matched to a gene; V was cut back by 4 bases and J by 7 bases. The germline V gene encodes CDR1 MGHDK and CDR2 SYGVNS. CDR3 sequence reads: CASSAAGGGDGELFF. The CDR3, as DNA: TGTGCCAGCAGTGCGGCAGGGGGCGGGGACGGGGAGCTGTTTTTT.

J is TRBJ2-3 and V is TRBV14; 7 nucleotides match TRBD2. Germline V CDR1 and CDR2: SGHDN, FVKESK. V lost 1 base to trimming and J lost 5 bases; unmatched junction nucleotides: 6. CDR3 length equals 15 residues. For the CDR3, the DNA is TGTGCCAGCAGCCAAGGCAGCGGGGTAAGAGATACGCAGTATTTT. Residues: CASSQGSGVRDTQYF.

The CDR3 here is CASSPFPQGEDPGNTIYF. The DNA for the CDR3 is TGCGCCAGCAGCCCCTTCCCACAGGGGGAAGACCCTGGAAACACCATATATTTT. The V gene is TRBV5-1, the J gene TRBJ1-3; the match to TRBD1 covers 8 bases. The V and J ends lost 4 bases and 2 bases, in that order; junction bases with no gene match: 14. This CDR3 has 18 residues. CDR1 is SGHRS, CDR2 YFSETQ, per germline.

For the CDR3, the DNA is TGTGCCAGCAGCGCGGACAGCTCCTACGAGCAGTACTTC. Protein product: CASSADSSYEQYF. The gene calls are TRBV9 and TRBJ2-7; D might be TRBD1 (6 bases). The CDR3 loop spans 13 amino acids. Germline assignment: CDR1 SGDLS and CDR2 YYNGEE. Trimming shortened V by 3 bases and J by 0 bases, and 7 bases separated the two germline ends.

CDR3 amino acids: CASSTGGGELFF. The CDR3 DNA sequence: TGTGCCAGCAGTACAGGGGGCGGGGAGCTGTTTTTT. The V call is TRBV12-3 or TRBV12-4, the J call TRBJ2-2; 8 bases match TRBD1. V lost 5 bases, J lost 7 bases, and 0 bases stayed unmatched. CDR3 length: 12 residues.

The chain joins TRBV19 to TRBJ2-1; D is possibly TRBD2 (6 bases). Trimming stripped 8 bases from V and 1 base from J, with 18 bases between. Germline CDR1 is LNHDA and CDR2 is SQIVND (reference sequence). This CDR3 contains 16 residues. CDR3 sequence: CASGRWGRGSYNEQFF. Written as DNA, the CDR3 is TGTGCCAGTGGGAGGTGGGGAAGGGGTTCCTACAATGAGCAGTTCTTC.

The CDR3 loop is CASSFKGGAGEQYF. The CDR3 DNA sequence: TGTGCCAGCAGCTTTAAAGGGGGCGCCGGCGAGCAGTACTTC. V usage is TRBV5-5 and J usage is TRBJ2-7; 7 positions agree with TRBD1. This CDR3 has 14 amino acids. Germline loops: CDR1 SGHKS, CDR2 YYEKEE (reference sequence). V lost 2 bases to trimming and J lost 6 bases; unmatched junction nucleotides: 8.

V gene TRBV30 combines with J gene TRBJ2-5; TRBD2 matches at 7 bases. V was pared by 2 bases and J by 4 bases, with 10 bases of the junction left unmatched. Germline V gene lookup returns CDR1 GTSNPN and CDR2 SVGIG (reference sequence). This CDR3 spans 15 amino acids. CDR3 bases: TGTGCCTGGAGTACCCGGGGGAGGGAGAGAGAGACCCAGTACTTC. Its translation is CAWSTRGRERETQYF. Combining the CDR3 with reference TRBV30 and TRBJ2-5 gives the whole variable domain SQTIHQWPATLVQPVGSPLSLECTVEGTSNPNLYWYRQAAGRGLQLLFYSVGIGQISSEVPQNLSASRPQDRQFILSSKKLLLSDSGFYLCAWSTRGRERETQYFGPGTRLLVL.

This rearrangement joins TRBV19 to TRBJ1-2; D uncertain. Per the germline V gene, CDR1 is LNHDA and CDR2 is SQIVND (reference sequence). The CDR3 is 15 amino acids. V lost 4 bases and J lost 4, with 16 bases in between. CDR3: CASSTPKAGSYGYTF. Written as DNA, the CDR3 is TGTGCCAGTAGTACCCCTAAGGCAGGCTCCTATGGCTACACCTTC.

This clone turned up a few times. The chain recombines TRBV19 with TRBJ1-5, with TRBD1 as a possible D gene (5 bases). Germline loops: CDR1 LNHDA, CDR2 SQIVND (reference sequence). Trimming pared 3 bases from V and 4 bases from J, leaving 16 bases between. The CDR3 spans 16 residues. Here the CDR3 DNA reads TGTGCCAGTAGTATCTTATGGGGGGACGGAAATCAGCCCCAGCATTTT. Protein product: CASSILWGDGNQPQHF.

The chain combines TRBV10-3 with TRBJ2-2; D is uncertain. The CDR3 totals 15 residues. Between the trimmed V and J ends, which lost 3 bases and 6 bases, there was a span of 14 bases. Germline lookup yields CDR1 ENHRY and CDR2 SYGVKD. CDR3: CAISDPTRRAGELFF. CDR3 DNA sequence: TGTGCCATCAGTGACCCGACCCGACGGGCCGGGGAGCTGTTTTTT.

V and J are TRBV28 and TRBJ1-2, with TRBD1 matching 11 bases. Losses at the gene ends were 4 bases for V and 6 bases for J; bases not matched to a gene: 10. This CDR3 region has 16 residues. Germline CDR1 is MDHEN and CDR2 is SYDVKM. The CDR3 DNA reads as TGTGCCAGCAGTTCCACTCCTGGGACAGGGGGGGATGGCTACACCTTC. It is translated as CASSSTPGTGGDGYTF.

The genes are TRBV19 and TRBJ1-5; 8 bases are shared with TRBD1. There are 13 residues in the CDR3. Germline V gene sequence: CDR1 LNHDA, CDR2 SQIVND (reference sequence). Unmatched junction bases numbered 4, after V lost 5 bases and J lost 7 bases. CDR3 amino acids: CASSVQGEQPQHF. In DNA form, the CDR3 reads TGTGCCAGTAGTGTACAGGGGGAACAGCCCCAGCATTTT.

The V call is TRBV7-8, the J call TRBJ2-7; TRBD1 matches 10 bases. From germline, CDR1 is SGHVS and CDR2 FQNEAQ. The CDR3 length is 14 residues. V lost 5 bases and J lost 5; bases outside the gene matches: 6. The CDR3: CASSKGQGVDEQYF. In DNA, the CDR3 is TGTGCCAGCAGCAAAGGACAGGGGGTCGACGAGCAGTACTTC.

The rearrangement links TRBV4-1 to TRBJ1-1; TRBD1 matches 7 bases. With V trimmed by 1 base and J by 6 bases, 11 bases remained unmatched. The V gene's germline CDR1 is MGHRA and CDR2 YSYEKL. The CDR3 length is 16 residues. For the CDR3, the DNA is TGCGCCAGCAGCCAAGGAGGGGGCCAGGTTCGAGCTGAAGCTTTCTTT. It codes for CASSQGGGQVRAEAFF.

The rearrangement links TRBV30 to TRBJ1-3, with D possibly matching TRBD1 (6 bases). CDR1 and CDR2 (germline): GTSNPN, SVGIG (reference sequence). Trimming left V 0 bases short and J 4 bases short, with 13 bases between. The CDR3 has 15 amino acids. DNA of the CDR3: TGTGCCTGGAGTGTTTGGGGGCGCGAGGGAAACACCATATATTTT. It specifies CAWSVWGREGNTIYF.

The V gene is TRBV6-5, the J gene TRBJ2-1; a weak D match, TRBD2 (6 bases). V lost 4 bases to trimming and J lost 6 bases, with 13 bases between them. This CDR3 contains 14 residues. Looked up from germline, CDR1 is MNHEY and CDR2 is SVGAGI. CDR3 sequence (DNA): TGTGCCAGCAGTTCACGCGGGACCGGCAATGAGCAGTTCTTC. It specifies CASSSRGTGNEQFF.

The gene calls are TRBV19 and TRBJ2-7; TRBD1 agrees at 9 bases. The CDR3 covers 17 residues. V was clipped by 3 bases and J by 4 bases; unmatched bases: 13. The germline gives CDR1 LNHDA, CDR2 SQIVND (reference sequence). In DNA, the CDR3 is TGTGCCAGTAGTATTTTCCCACAGGGGGCATTTTCGTACGAGCAGTACTTC. It encodes CASSIFPQGAFSYEQYF. Full variable domain (outside the CDR3, taken from reference TRBV19 and TRBJ2-7): DGGITQSPKYLFRKEGQNVTLSCEQNLNHDAMYWYRQDPGQGLRLIYYSQIVNDFQKGDIAEGYSVSREKKESFPLTVTSAQKNPTAFYLCASSIFPQGAFSYEQYFGPGTRLTVT.

This sequence joins TRBV7-9 and TRBJ1-4; unclear D gene. The length of the CDR3 is 16 residues. The germline V gene has CDR1 SEHNR and CDR2 FQNEAQ (reference sequence). The V gene lost 4 bases and the J gene lost 4 bases, with 16 bases spanning the gap. CDR3 amino acids: CASSWNTGILNEKLFF. Written as DNA, the CDR3 is TGTGCCAGCAGCTGGAACACCGGGATCCTTAATGAAAAACTGTTTTTT.